Below, one T cell receptor (beta chain) is given with its context. The data belong to a study of T cell changes during pregnancy in multiple sclerosis. Measured with immunoSEQ multiplex PCR; TCRdb has only the in-frame clones, and not every one. This table has fewer than 70,000 clones, approximately 90% appearing once. The trim removed 7 bases at V and 1 base at J, leaving 5 bases unmatched. Per germline, CDR1 MNHNY and CDR2 SVGAGI (reference sequence). CDR3 length: 14 amino acids. This sequence joins TRBV6-6 and TRBJ2-3; 7 nucleotides agree with TRBD2. The TCR was taken from a human donor whose cells served as feeder cells for cultures in a pregnancy study. Sequenced material: peripheral blood from another person, used as feeder cells. Here the CDR3 DNA reads TGTGCCAGCAAAGGAGCGGGGCGCACAGATACGCAGTATTTT. It is translated as CASKGAGRTDTQYF.